This T cell receptor beta chain was found in a study of cytomegalovirus exposure and HLA in healthy donors. The CDR3 loop spans 13 amino acids. V was trimmed by 5 bases and J by 4 bases, leaving 10 bases between them. Germline CDR1 SGHDN, CDR2 FVKESK. Study-level findings and limits: A missense variant in DCLRE1C was later tied to TCR beta V- and J-gene trimming.

Details on this clone: Its antigen is undetermined.

13 Jbeta primers and 60 Vbeta primers were used for the PCR. TCRdb keeps only in-frame clones here, not all; method: immunoSEQ multiplex PCR. Here the sample spans 110,000 to 150,000 clones, around 70% being singletons. V and J are TRBV14 and TRBJ2-3; D not resolved. The clonotype originates from a man aged 40-49 years in good health and CMV-seronegative. Sequenced material: PBMCs. The CDR3 region has the DNA TGTGCCAGCAGCAAAAGAGATTCAGATACGCAGTATTTT. This sequence encodes CASSKRDSDTQYF.